The 20 T cell receptor beta chains below come from one sample, sequenced in a study of CD8 T cells in ankylosing spondylitis. One entry per CDR3 protein, called by TCRdb with MiXCR from the 5' RACE reads. The profile shows around 120,000 distinct CDR3 sequences, nearly 25% of them singletons. Sequencing was performed on synovial fluid, either unsorted or a sorted T cell fraction (not recorded which). The source of these receptors is a male donor with ankylosing spondylitis.

There are a few counts of this clonotype. This CDR3 reads CASSQDPDRYNEQFF. In DNA form, the CDR3 reads TGTGCCAGCAGCCAAGACCCGGACAGATACAATGAGCAGTTCTTC. The chain links TRBV4-2 to TRBJ2-1; D is perhaps TRBD1 (6 bases). This CDR3 spans 15 amino acids. Trimming left V 0 bases short and J 4 bases short, with 10 bases between. Germline-derived CDR1 and CDR2 are LGHNA and YNFKEQ.

There are a few counts of this clonotype. The gene calls are TRBV4-1 and TRBJ1-4, with D hard to call. V was cut by 0 bases and J by 10 bases, with 9 bases left in between. From germline, CDR1 is MGHRA and CDR2 YSYEKL. CDR3 length: 13 residues. The CDR3 bases are TGCGCCAGCAGCCAAGATCTCGGCCGAAAACTGTTTTTT. This translates into CASSQDLGRKLFF.

The CDR3 is CASSLVGGGGQGELFF. The CDR3 DNA sequence: TGTGCCAGCAGCTTAGTAGGAGGAGGGGGACAAGGGGAGCTGTTTTTT. V usage is TRBV7-2 and J usage is TRBJ2-2; D might be TRBD1 or TRBD2, each matching 6 bases. V was clipped by 1 base and J by 8 bases, with 17 bases between them. The germline V gene has CDR1 SGHTA and CDR2 FQGNSA. The CDR3 loop spans 16 amino acids. The entire variable domain, with the rest obtained from reference TRBV7-2 and TRBJ2-2, is as follows: GAGVSQSPSNKVTEKGKDVELRCDPISGHTALYWYRQSLGQGLEFLIYFQGNSAPDKSGLPSDRFSAERTGGSVSTLTIQRTQQEDSAVYLCASSLVGGGGQGELFFGEGSRLTVL.

This clonotype came up a few times. The genes are TRBV5-1 and TRBJ2-5; tentatively, D is TRBD2 (5 bases). This CDR3 is built from 15 residues. CDR1 and CDR2 from the germline V gene are SGHRS and YFSETQ. Trimming cost V 2 bases and J 5 bases, with 16 bases left between them. CDR3 coding DNA: TGCGCCAGCAGCTTCGACCGGGCTAGCATGGAGACCCAGTACTTC. The encoded protein is CASSFDRASMETQYF.

This clonotype was recorded at least ten times. The chain couples TRBV20-1 to TRBJ2-1, with D unresolved. CDR3 size: 14 residues. Trimming shortened V by 6 bases and J by 0 bases, and 12 bases separated the two germline ends. From germline, CDR1 is DFQATT and CDR2 SNEGSKA (reference sequence). CDR3 amino acids: CSAIASGSYNEQFF. CDR3 in DNA: TGCAGTGCCATAGCCTCGGGCTCCTACAATGAGCAGTTCTTC.

This clonotype was observed a few times. The chain employs TRBV4-1 and TRBJ2-5; 10 nucleotides agree with TRBD1. Germline V CDR1 and CDR2: MGHRA, YSYEKL. V lost 4 bases and J lost 3; bases outside the gene matches: 11. The CDR3 runs 17 residues. CDR3 in amino acids: CASSPTGTGDGKETQYF. As DNA, the CDR3 is TGCGCCAGCAGCCCTACCGGGACAGGGGATGGCAAAGAGACCCAGTACTTC.

This chain uses TRBV7-6 with TRBJ2-3; the D gene could be TRBD1 or TRBD2 (5 bases each). The ends were cut back, 5 bases at V and 7 bases at J, with 19 bases in the middle. The CDR3 is 15 amino acids. Germline values: CDR1 SGHVS, CDR2 FNYEAQ. This chain's CDR3 is CASSGSGPEDHTQYF. For the CDR3, the DNA is TGTGCCAGCAGCGGGTCGGGACCCGAAGATCATACGCAGTATTTT.

The chain combines TRBV20-1 with TRBJ2-5; D may be TRBD1 or TRBD2 (6 bases each). Between the trimmed V and J ends, which lost 2 bases and 4 bases, there was a span of 17 bases. CDR3 length: 15 amino acids. Germline values: CDR1 DFQATT, CDR2 SNEGSKA (reference sequence). The CDR3 here is CSARRRGVITETQYF. The CDR3 region has the DNA TGCAGTGCTAGAAGGAGGGGGGTCATCACAGAGACCCAGTACTTC.

This clonotype has just a few counts. This rearrangement joins TRBV25-1 to TRBJ2-3; either TRBD1 or TRBD2 may supply D (6 bases each). Trimming took off 3 bases at V and 2 bases at J, with 21 bases between the two ends. Germline V gene data show CDR1 as MGHDK and CDR2 as SYGVNS. The CDR3 runs to 18 residues. The CDR3 sequence: CASSEGARSPGVTDTQYF. CDR3 coding DNA: TGTGCCAGCAGTGAGGGGGCTCGCAGCCCGGGAGTCACAGATACGCAGTATTTT. Variable domain in full (rest from reference TRBV25-1 and TRBJ2-3): EADIYQTPRYLVIGTGKKITLECSQTMGHDKMYWYQQDPGMELHLIHYSYGVNSTEKGDLSSESTVSRIRTEHFPLTLESARPSHTSQYLCASSEGARSPGVTDTQYFGPGTRLTVL.

The CDR3 is CSASYVKRMFESSYNEQFF. The CDR3 region has the DNA TGCAGTGCTAGTTACGTGAAGCGGATGTTCGAGAGCTCCTACAATGAGCAGTTCTTC. This rearrangement joins TRBV20-1 to TRBJ2-1, with a tentative D call TRBD2 (5 bases). This CDR3 spans 19 amino acids. The germline V gene encodes CDR1 DFQATT and CDR2 SNEGSKA (reference sequence). V was clipped by 3 bases and J by 0 bases, with 24 bases between them.

This clonotype was counted many times. CDR3 bases: TGTGCCAGCAGTTTATCGGGGGCGCGGAGCTATGGCTACACCTTC. Encoded protein: CASSLSGARSYGYTF. The V gene is TRBV27, the J gene TRBJ1-2, with D possibly TRBD1 on 6 matching bases. Per the germline V gene, CDR1 is MNHEY and CDR2 is SMNVEV (reference sequence). V lost 0 bases to trimming and J lost 4 bases, with 12 bases between them. This CDR3 is built from 15 residues.

This clonotype was recorded many times. The chain combines TRBV12-3 or TRBV12-4 with TRBJ2-1, with unresolved D. V was cut by 3 bases and J by 9 bases, with 9 bases left in between. This CDR3 has 12 amino acids. This CDR3 reads CASSLVDPEQFF. CDR3 nucleotides: TGTGCCAGCAGTTTGGTTGACCCTGAGCAGTTCTTC.

V and J are TRBV20-1 and TRBJ2-4; 8 positions match TRBD1. CDR3 size: 15 residues. Germline V lookup: CDR1 DFQATT, CDR2 SNEGSKA (reference sequence). Trimming cost V 5 bases and J 0 bases; bases outside gene matches: 6. The CDR3 DNA reads TGCAGTGCTTCCCGGACAGGGATAGCCAAAAACATTCAGTACTTC. It codes for CSASRTGIAKNIQYF.

This chain connects TRBV25-1 to TRBJ1-6; 9 bases are shared with TRBD1. The junction had 4 bases not matched to a gene; V was cut back by 1 base and J by 9 bases. CDR1 is MGHDK and CDR2 is SYGVNS in the germline V gene. The CDR3 has 15 amino acids. This CDR3 is CASSELGQGRSPLHF. CDR3 in DNA: TGTGCCAGCAGTGAATTGGGACAGGGTCGTTCACCCCTCCACTTT. Supplemented by reference TRBV25-1 and TRBJ1-6, the full variable domain reads EADIYQTPRYLVIGTGKKITLECSQTMGHDKMYWYQQDPGMELHLIHYSYGVNSTEKGDLSSESTVSRIRTEHFPLTLESARPSHTSQYLCASSELGQGRSPLHFGNGTRLTVT.

The chain links TRBV7-2 to TRBJ1-5; D is perhaps TRBD1 (5 bases). Trimming took off 4 bases at V and 5 bases at J, with 12 bases between the two ends. CDR1 and CDR2 (germline): SGHTA, FQGNSA. The CDR3 runs to 14 residues. CDR3 residues: CASSSAGLDQPQHF. As DNA, the CDR3 is TGTGCCAGCAGCTCGGCGGGGCTGGATCAGCCCCAGCATTTT.

This clonotype has just a few counts. V is TRBV18 and J is TRBJ1-1; D is perhaps TRBD1 (5 bases). V shed 10 bases and J shed 1 base, with 7 bases lying between them. The CDR3 has 11 amino acids. Per the germline V gene, CDR1 is KGHSH and CDR2 is LQKENI. CDR3 bases: TGTGCCACCACAGGGAACACTGAAGCTTTCTTT. Translated, it gives CATTGNTEAFF.

This clonotype occurred many times. The chain combines TRBV7-8 with TRBJ1-1; D is unresolved. CDR1 and CDR2 from the germline V gene are SGHVS and FQNEAQ. V lost 7 bases to trimming and J lost 6 bases, with 18 bases between them. This CDR3 is built from 14 residues. CDR3 in DNA: TGTGCCAGCATCGACGGGCTACCTGGGGCTGAAGCTTTCTTT. Amino acids: CASIDGLPGAEAFF.

V gene TRBV20-1 combines with J gene TRBJ2-5, with TRBD2 identical over 7 bases. Germline V gene data show CDR1 as DFQATT and CDR2 as SNEGSKA (reference sequence). Losses at the gene ends were 1 base for V and 5 bases for J; bases not matched to a gene: 4. The CDR3 consists of 13 residues. The DNA for the CDR3 is TGCAGTGCTAGAGGGGAGGGGCGGGAGACCCAGTACTTC. Translated: CSARGEGRETQYF.

The chain uses TRBV20-1 and TRBJ2-7; 7 nucleotides agree with TRBD2. The CDR3 contains 14 residues. The germline V gene encodes CDR1 DFQATT and CDR2 SNEGSKA (reference sequence). Unmatched junction bases numbered 9, after V lost 2 bases and J lost 5 bases. CDR3 DNA: TGCAGTGCTAGATTACTAGCGCGGTTTAACGAGCAGTACTTC. Translated, it gives CSARLLARFNEQYF.

The chain employs TRBV7-7 and TRBJ2-5; D is possibly TRBD2 (5 bases). The CDR3 spans 14 residues. The V and J ends lost 5 bases and 4 bases respectively, with 14 bases between them. In germline, CDR1 is SSHAT, CDR2 FNYEAQ (reference sequence). This CDR3 is CASSPDTGRETQYF. The CDR3 nucleotides read TGTGCCAGCAGCCCTGACACGGGGAGAGAGACCCAGTACTTC.